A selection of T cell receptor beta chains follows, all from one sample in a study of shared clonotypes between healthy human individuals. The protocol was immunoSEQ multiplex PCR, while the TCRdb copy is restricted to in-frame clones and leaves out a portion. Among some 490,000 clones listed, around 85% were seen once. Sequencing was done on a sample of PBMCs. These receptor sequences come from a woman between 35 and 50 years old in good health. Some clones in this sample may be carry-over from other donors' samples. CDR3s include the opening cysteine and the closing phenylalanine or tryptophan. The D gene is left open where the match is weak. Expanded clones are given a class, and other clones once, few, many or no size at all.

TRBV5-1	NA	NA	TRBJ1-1	CASSLAGYTEAFF	TGCGCCAGCAGCTTGGCGGGGTACACTGAAGCTTTCTTT
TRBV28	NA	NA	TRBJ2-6	CASSPQSGANVLTF	TGTGCCAGCAGTCCACAATCTGGGGCCAACGTCCTGACTTTC
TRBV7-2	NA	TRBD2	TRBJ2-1	CASSPGLASDEQFF	TGTGCCAGCAGCCCGGGACTAGCTTCCGATGAGCAGTTCTTC
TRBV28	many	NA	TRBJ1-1	CASSRGGLNTEAFF	TGTGCCAGCAGCCGCGGGGGGCTGAACACTGAAGCTTTCTTT
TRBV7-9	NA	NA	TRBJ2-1	CAAEVGGTGDEQFF	TGTGCCGCGGAGGTTGGCGGGACGGGCGATGAGCAGTTCTTC
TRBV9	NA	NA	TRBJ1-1	CASSVGPNTEAFF	TGTGCCAGCAGCGTAGGGCCCAACACTGAAGCTTTCTTT
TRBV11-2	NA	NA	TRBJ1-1	CASAAGPNTEAFF	TGTGCCAGCGCCGCGGGTCCGAACACTGAAGCTTTCTTT
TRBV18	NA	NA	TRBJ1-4	CASSPPLAENEKLFF	TGTGCCAGCTCACCACCGTTGGCGGAGAATGAAAAACTGTTTTTT
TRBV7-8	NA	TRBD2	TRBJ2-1	CASISGTSIWDNEQFF	TGTGCCAGCATCTCCGGGACTAGTATTTGGGACAATGAGCAGTTCTTC
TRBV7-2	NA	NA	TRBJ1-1	CASSARQIMNTEAFF	TGTGCCAGCAGCGCCCGACAGATAATGAACACTGAAGCTTTCTTT
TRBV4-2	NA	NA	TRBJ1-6	CASSQDGYNSPLHF	TGTGCCAGCAGCCAAGACGGGTATAATTCACCCCTCCACTTT
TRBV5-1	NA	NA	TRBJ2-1	CASSLAPQSSYNEQFF	TGCGCCAGCAGCTTGGCTCCGCAATCCTCCTACAATGAGCAGTTCTTC